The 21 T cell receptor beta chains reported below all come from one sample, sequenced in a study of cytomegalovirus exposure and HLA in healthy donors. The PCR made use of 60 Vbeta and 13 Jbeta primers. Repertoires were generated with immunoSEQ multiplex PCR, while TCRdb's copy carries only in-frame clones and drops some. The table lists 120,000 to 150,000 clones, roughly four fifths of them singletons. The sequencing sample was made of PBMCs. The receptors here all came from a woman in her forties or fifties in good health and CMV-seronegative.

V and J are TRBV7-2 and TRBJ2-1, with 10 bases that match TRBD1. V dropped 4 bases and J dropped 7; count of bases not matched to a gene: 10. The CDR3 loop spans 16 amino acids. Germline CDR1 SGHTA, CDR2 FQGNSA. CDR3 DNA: TGTGCCAGCAGCTGGACCGGGACAGGGGATTTAAATGAGCAGTTCTTC. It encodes CASSWTGTGDLNEQFF.

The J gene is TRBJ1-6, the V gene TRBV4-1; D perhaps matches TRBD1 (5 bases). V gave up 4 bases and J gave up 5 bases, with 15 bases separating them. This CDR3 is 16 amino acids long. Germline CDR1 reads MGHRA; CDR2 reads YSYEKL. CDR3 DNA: TGCGCCAGCAGCCGGGGGAGGGGTCTTAATAATTCACCCCTCCACTTT. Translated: CASSRGRGLNNSPLHF.

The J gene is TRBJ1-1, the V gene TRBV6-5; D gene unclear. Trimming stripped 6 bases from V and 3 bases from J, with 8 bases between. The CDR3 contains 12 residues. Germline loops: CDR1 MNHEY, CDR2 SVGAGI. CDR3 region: CASSRRDTEAFF. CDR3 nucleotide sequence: TGTGCCAGCAGCCGCCGGGACACTGAAGCTTTCTTT.

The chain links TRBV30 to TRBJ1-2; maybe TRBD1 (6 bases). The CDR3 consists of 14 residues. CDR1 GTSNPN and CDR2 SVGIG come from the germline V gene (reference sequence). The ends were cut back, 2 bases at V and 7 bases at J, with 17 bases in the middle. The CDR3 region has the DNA TGTGCCTGGAGTCCGGGAGGGGGGGGGCTTGGCTACACCTTC. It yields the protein CAWSPGGGGLGYTF.

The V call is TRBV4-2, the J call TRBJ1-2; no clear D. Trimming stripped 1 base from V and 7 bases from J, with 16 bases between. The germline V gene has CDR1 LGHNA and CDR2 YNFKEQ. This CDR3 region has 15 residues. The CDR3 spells CASSQGPANWAGYTF. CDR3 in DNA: TGTGCCAGCAGCCAAGGTCCGGCTAATTGGGCTGGCTACACCTTC.

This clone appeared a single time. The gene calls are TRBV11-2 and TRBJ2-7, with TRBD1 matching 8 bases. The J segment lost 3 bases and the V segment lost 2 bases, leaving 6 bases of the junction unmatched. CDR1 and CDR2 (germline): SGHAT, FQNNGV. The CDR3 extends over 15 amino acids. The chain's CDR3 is CASSLRTGNDYEQYF. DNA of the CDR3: TGTGCCAGCAGCTTACGGACAGGGAACGACTACGAGCAGTACTTC.

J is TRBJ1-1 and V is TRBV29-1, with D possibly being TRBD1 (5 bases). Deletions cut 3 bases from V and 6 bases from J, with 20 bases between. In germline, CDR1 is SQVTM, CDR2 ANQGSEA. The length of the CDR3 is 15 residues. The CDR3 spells CSVDFGLGHYSEAFF. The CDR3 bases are TGCAGCGTTGACTTCGGTTTGGGGCACTACTCTGAAGCTTTCTTT.

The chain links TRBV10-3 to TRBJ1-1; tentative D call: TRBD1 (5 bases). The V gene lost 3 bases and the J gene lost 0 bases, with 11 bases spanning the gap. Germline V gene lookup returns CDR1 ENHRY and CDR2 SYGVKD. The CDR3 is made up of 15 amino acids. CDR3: CAISDPGGMNTEAFF. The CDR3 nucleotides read TGTGCCATCAGTGATCCGGGGGGGATGAACACTGAAGCTTTCTTT.

The CDR3 here is CASSLLGGYAGTNEKLFF. The CDR3 DNA reads TGTGCCAGCAGCCTACTAGGAGGGTACGCGGGTACTAATGAAAAACTGTTTTTT. The J gene is TRBJ1-4, the V gene TRBV7-8, with D uncertain. V lost 5 bases and J 2 bases, leaving 21 bases between the germline ends. Germline loops: CDR1 SGHVS, CDR2 FQNEAQ. This CDR3 has 18 residues.

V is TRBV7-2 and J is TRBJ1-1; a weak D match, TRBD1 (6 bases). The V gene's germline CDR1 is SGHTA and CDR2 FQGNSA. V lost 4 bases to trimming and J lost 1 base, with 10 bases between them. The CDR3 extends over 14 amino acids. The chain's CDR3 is CASSSQGRNTEAFF. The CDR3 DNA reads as TGTGCCAGCAGCTCACAGGGCAGGAACACTGAAGCTTTCTTT. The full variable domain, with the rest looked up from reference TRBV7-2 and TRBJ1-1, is GAGVSQSPSNKVTEKGKDVELRCDPISGHTALYWYRQSLGQGLEFLIYFQGNSAPDKSGLPSDRFSAERTGGSVSTLTIQRTQQEDSAVYLCASSSQGRNTEAFFGQGTRLTVV.

The CDR3 loop is CASSIYFYTRTYEQYF. DNA for the CDR3: TGTGCCAGTAGTATCTATTTTTACACTAGAACCTACGAGCAGTACTTC. The chain combines TRBV19 with TRBJ2-7; a weak D match, TRBD2 (5 bases). The CDR3 has 16 amino acids. Per germline, CDR1 LNHDA and CDR2 SQIVND (reference sequence). V shed 3 bases and J shed 2 bases, with 17 bases lying between them.

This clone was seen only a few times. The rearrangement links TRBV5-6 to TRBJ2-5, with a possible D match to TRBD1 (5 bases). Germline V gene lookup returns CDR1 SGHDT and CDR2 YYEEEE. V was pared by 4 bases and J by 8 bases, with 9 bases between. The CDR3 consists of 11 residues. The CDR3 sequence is CASSQRGTQYF. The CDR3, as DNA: TGTGCCAGCAGCCAAAGGGGTACCCAGTACTTC.

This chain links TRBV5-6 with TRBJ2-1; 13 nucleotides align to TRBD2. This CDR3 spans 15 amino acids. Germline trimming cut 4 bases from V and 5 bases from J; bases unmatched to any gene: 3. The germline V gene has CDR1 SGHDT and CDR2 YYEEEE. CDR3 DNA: TGTGCCAGCAGCCAGACTAGCGGGAGGAACAATGAGCAGTTCTTC. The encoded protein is CASSQTSGRNNEQFF. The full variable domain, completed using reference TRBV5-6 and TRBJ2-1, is DAGVTQSPTHLIKTRGQQVTLRCSPKSGHDTVSWYQQALGQGPQFIFQYYEEEERQRGNFPDRFSGHQFPNYSSELNVNALLLGDSALYLCASSQTSGRNNEQFFGPGTRLTVL.

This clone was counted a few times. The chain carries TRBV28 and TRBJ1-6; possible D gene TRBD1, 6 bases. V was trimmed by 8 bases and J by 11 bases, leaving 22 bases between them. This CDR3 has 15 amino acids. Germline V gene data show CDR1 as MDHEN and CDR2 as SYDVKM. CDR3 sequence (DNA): TGTGCCAGCGAAACCGGAACAGGGTTAGTAACACCCCTCCACTTT. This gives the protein CASETGTGLVTPLHF.

In DNA, the CDR3 is TGTGCCAGCAGCTTCGCAGGGGGCTCCTATAATTCACCCCTCCACTTT. Translation: CASSFAGGSYNSPLHF. This rearrangement joins TRBV5-6 to TRBJ1-6, with 7 bases aligning to TRBD1. The V and J ends lost 2 bases and 0 bases, in that order; junction bases with no gene match: 2. The CDR3 covers 16 residues. Germline V gene data show CDR1 as SGHDT and CDR2 as YYEEEE.

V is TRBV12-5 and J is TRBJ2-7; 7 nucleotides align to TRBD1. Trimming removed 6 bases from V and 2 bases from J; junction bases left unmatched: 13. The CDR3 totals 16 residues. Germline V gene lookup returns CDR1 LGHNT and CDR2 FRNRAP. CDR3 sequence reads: CASGPGNRGRAYEQYF. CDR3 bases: TGTGCTAGTGGCCCTGGTAACAGGGGCAGAGCCTACGAGCAGTACTTC. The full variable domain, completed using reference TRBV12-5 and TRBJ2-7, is DARVTQTPRHKVTEMGQEVTMRCQPILGHNTVFWYRQTMMQGLELLAYFRNRAPLDDSGMPKDRFSAEMPDATLATLKIQPSEPRDSAVYFCASGPGNRGRAYEQYFGPGTRLTVT.

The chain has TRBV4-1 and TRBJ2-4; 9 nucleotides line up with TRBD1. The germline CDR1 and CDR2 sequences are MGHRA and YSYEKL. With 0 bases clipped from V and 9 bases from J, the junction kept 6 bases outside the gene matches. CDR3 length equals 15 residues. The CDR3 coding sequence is TGCGCCAGCAGCCAAGAAAGGGACAGGGCGGGCATTCAGTACTTC. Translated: CASSQERDRAGIQYF.

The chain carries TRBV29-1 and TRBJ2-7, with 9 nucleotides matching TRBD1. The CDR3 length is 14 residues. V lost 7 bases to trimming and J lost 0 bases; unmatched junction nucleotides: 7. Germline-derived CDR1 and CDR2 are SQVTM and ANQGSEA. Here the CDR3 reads CSARGTGSSYEQYF. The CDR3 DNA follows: TGCAGCGCCCGCGGGACAGGGAGCTCCTACGAGCAGTACTTC.

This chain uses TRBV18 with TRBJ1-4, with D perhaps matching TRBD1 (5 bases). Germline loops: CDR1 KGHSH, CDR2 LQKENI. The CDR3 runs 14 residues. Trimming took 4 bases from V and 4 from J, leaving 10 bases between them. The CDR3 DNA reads TGTGCCAGCTCACTCGGGGGGAGTAATGAAAAACTGTTTTTT. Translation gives CASSLGGSNEKLFF. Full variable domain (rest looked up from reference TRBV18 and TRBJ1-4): NAGVMQNPRHLVRRRGQEARLRCSPMKGHSHVYWYRQLPEEGLKFMVYLQKENIIDESGMPKERFSAEFPKEGPSILRIQQVVRGDSAAYFCASSLGGSNEKLFFGSGTQLSVL.

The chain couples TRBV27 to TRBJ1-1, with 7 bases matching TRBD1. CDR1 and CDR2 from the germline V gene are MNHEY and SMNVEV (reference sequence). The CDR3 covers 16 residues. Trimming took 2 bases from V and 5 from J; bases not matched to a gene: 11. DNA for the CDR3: TGTGCCAGCAGTTTACTTTTCGGGAGGGGGCGAACTGAAGCTTTCTTT. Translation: CASSLLFGRGRTEAFF.

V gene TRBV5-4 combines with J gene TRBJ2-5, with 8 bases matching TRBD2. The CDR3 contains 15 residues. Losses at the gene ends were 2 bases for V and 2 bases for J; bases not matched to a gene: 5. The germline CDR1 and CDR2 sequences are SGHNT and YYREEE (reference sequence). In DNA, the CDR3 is TGTGCCAGCAGCTTTGCGGGGGGAACGCAAGAGACCCAGTACTTC. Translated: CASSFAGGTQETQYF.